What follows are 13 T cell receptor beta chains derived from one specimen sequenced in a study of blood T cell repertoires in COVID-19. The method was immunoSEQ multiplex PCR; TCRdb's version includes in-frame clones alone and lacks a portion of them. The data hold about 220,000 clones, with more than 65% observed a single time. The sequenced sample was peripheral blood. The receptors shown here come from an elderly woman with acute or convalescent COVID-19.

The CDR3 DNA follows: TGTGCCAGCAGCCAAGTCCTAGGCAGGGGAAAGTGGACGCAGTATTTT. The encoded protein is CASSQVLGRGKWTQYF. The chain has TRBV3-1 (or the pseudogene TRBV3-2) and TRBJ2-3, with D perhaps TRBD1 (6 bases). The CDR3 length is 16 residues. V was pared by 1 base and J by 9 bases, with 20 bases between. CDR1 is LGHDT and CDR2 is YNNKEL in the germline V gene (reference sequence).

The CDR3 loop reads CASSYPRQVRNSPLHF. The CDR3 DNA is TGTGCCAGCAGTTACCCTAGACAGGTTAGGAATTCACCCCTCCACTTT. The chain uses TRBV28 and TRBJ1-6; possible D gene TRBD1, 6 bases. The length of the CDR3 is 16 residues. The V gene's germline CDR1 is MDHEN and CDR2 SYDVKM. Trimming removed 4 bases at V and 7 bases at J, with 17 bases between. The full variable domain, in which reference TRBV28 and TRBJ1-6 provide the parts outside the CDR3, is DVKVTQSSRYLVKRTGEKVFLECVQDMDHENMFWYRQDPGLGLRLIYFSYDVKMKEKGDIPEGYSVSREKKERFSLILESASTNQTSMYLCASSYPRQVRNSPLHFGNGTRLTVT.

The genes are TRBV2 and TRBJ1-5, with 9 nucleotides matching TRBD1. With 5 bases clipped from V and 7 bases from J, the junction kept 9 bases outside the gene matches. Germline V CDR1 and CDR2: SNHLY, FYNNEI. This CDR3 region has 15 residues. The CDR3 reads CASSTTGQGLQPQHF. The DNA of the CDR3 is TGTGCCAGCAGTACAACGGGACAGGGTCTCCAGCCCCAGCATTTT. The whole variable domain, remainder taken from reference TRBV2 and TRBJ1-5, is EPEVTQTPSHQVTQMGQEVILRCVPISNHLYFYWYRQILGQKVEFLVSFYNNEISEKSEIFDDQFSVERPDGSNFTLKIRSTKLEDSAMYFCASSTTGQGLQPQHFGDGTRLSIL.

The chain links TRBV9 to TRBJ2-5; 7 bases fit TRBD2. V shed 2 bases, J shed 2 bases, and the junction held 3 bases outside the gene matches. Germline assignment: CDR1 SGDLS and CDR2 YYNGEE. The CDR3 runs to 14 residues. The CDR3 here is CASSVAAGQETQYF. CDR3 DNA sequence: TGTGCCAGCAGCGTGGCAGCGGGGCAAGAGACCCAGTACTTC.

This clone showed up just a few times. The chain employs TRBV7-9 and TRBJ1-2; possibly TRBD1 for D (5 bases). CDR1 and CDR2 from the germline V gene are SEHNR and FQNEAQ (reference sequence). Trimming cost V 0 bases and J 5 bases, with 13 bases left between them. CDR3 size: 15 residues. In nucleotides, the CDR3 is TGTGCCAGCAGCTTAGCGTCAACAGGCTTTTATGGCTACACCTTC. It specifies CASSLASTGFYGYTF.

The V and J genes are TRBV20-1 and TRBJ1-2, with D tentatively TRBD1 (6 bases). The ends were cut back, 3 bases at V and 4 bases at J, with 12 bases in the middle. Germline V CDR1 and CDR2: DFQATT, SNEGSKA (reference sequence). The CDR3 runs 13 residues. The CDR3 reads CSASQGLGYGYTF. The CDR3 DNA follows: TGCAGTGCTAGTCAGGGGTTAGGCTATGGCTACACCTTC.

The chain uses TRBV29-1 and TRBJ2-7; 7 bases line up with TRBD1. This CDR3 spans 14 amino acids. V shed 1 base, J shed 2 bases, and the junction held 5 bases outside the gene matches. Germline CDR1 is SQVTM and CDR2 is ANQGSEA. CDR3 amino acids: CSVEVTGNPYEQYF. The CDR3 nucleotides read TGCAGCGTTGAAGTGACAGGGAACCCCTACGAGCAGTACTTC.

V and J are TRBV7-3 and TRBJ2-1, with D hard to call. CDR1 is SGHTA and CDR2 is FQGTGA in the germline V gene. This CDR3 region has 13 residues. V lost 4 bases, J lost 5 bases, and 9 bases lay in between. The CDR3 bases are TGTGCCAGCAGCTCCTCGAGCGACAATGAGCAGTTCTTC. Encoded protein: CASSSSSDNEQFF. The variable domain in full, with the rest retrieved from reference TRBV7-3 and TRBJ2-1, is GAGVSQTPSNKVTEKGKYVELRCDPISGHTALYWYRQSLGQGPEFLIYFQGTGAADDSGLPNDRFFAVRPEGSVSTLKIQRTERGDSAVYLCASSSSSDNEQFFGPGTRLTVL.

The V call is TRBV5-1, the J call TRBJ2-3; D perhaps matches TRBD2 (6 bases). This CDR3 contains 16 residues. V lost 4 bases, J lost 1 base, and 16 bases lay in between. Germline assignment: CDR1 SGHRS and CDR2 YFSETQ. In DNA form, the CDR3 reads TGCGCCAGCAGCCCGGGGAGTACGGGGGGCACAGATACGCAGTATTTT. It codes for CASSPGSTGGTDTQYF.

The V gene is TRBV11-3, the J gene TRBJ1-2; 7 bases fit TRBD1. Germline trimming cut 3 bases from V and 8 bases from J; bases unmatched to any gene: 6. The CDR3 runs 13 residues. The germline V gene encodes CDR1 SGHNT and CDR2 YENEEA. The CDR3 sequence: CASSFVTGSGYTF. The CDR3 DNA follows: TGTGCCAGCAGCTTTGTGACAGGGTCAGGCTACACCTTC.

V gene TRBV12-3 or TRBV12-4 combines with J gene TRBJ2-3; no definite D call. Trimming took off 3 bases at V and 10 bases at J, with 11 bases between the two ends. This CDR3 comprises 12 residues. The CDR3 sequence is CASSFSSRAQYF. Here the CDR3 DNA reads TGTGCCAGCAGTTTTTCCTCCCGGGCGCAGTATTTT.

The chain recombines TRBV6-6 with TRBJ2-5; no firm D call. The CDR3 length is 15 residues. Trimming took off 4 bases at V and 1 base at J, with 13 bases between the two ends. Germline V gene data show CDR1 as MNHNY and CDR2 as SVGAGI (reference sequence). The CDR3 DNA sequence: TGTGCCAGCAGTTCACTCGACTTGGCCCAAGAGACCCAGTACTTC. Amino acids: CASSSLDLAQETQYF.

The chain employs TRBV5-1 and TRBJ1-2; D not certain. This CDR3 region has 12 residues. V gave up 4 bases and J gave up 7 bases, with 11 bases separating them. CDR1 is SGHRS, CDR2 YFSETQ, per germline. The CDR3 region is CASSVEDAGYTF. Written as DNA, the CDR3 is TGCGCCAGCAGCGTAGAAGATGCTGGCTACACCTTC.